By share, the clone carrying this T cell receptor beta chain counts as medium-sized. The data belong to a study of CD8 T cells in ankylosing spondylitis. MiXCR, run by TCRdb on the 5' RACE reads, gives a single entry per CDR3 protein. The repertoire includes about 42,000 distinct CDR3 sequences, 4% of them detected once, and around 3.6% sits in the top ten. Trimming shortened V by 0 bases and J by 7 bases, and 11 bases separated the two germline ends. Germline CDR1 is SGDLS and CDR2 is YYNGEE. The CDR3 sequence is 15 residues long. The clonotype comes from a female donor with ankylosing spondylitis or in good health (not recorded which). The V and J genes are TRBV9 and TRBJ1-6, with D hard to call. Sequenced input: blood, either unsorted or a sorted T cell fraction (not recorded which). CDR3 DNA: TGTGCCAGCAGCGTAGACGGCAATTTGAATTCACCCCTCCACTTT. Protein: CASSVDGNLNSPLHF.